This entry concerns a single T cell receptor beta chain. This sample was included in a study of cytomegalovirus exposure and HLA in healthy donors. The PCR was carried out with 60 Vbeta primers and 13 Jbeta primers. Method: immunoSEQ multiplex PCR; TCRdb's copy keeps in-frame clones and lacks some. Seen here are about 240,000 clones, about 80% observed once, and the top ten hold 5% to 6%. From germline, CDR1 is MNHEY and CDR2 SMNVEV (reference sequence). The length of the CDR3 is 12 residues. Deletions cut 5 bases from V and 6 bases from J, with 11 bases between. The sequence was collected from a woman aged 40 to 50 in good health and CMV-seropositive. Sample: PBMCs. The rearrangement joins TRBV27 to TRBJ2-7, with a tentative D call TRBD1 (6 bases). CDR3 coding DNA: TGTGCCAGCAGTCCCCGGACAGCCGAGCAGTACTTC. Amino acids: CASSPRTAEQYF.